These 9 T cell receptor beta chains originate from one sample sequenced in a study of T cells after yellow fever vaccination. MiXCR, applied by TCRdb to the 5' RACE reads, yields one record per CDR3 protein. The sample consists of approximately 510,000 distinct CDR3 sequences, 20% to 25% of them appearing once. The sample in question was PBMCs, obtained approximately 22 days after the first yellow fever vaccination. Source of these receptors: a young man who received the YFV17D yellow fever vaccine.

This chain uses TRBV4-3 with TRBJ1-4; 8 nucleotides line up with TRBD1. CDR3 length: 15 residues. J gave up 8 bases and V 0 bases, and 5 bases lay outside the gene matches. CDR1 and CDR2 (germline): LGHNA, YSLEER. The CDR3: CASSQDGRGQEKLFF. The CDR3 DNA reads TGCGCCAGCAGCCAAGATGGCAGGGGGCAAGAAAAACTGTTTTTT.

The rearrangement joins TRBV2 to TRBJ1-1, with D unresolved. V lost 7 bases, J lost 4 bases, and 7 bases lay in between. The V gene's germline CDR1 is SNHLY and CDR2 FYNNEI. The CDR3 is 11 amino acids. The CDR3 bases are TGTGCCAGCATGCGGGTCACTGAAGCTTTCTTT. This translates into CASMRVTEAFF.

V usage is TRBV5-6 and J usage is TRBJ1-1, with D unresolved. Germline CDR1 SGHDT, CDR2 YYEEEE. V lost 4 bases, J lost 0 bases, and 25 bases lay in between. The CDR3 is 19 residues long. The CDR3 sequence is CASSRRKIGSTFLNTEAFF. CDR3 in DNA: TGTGCCAGCAGCCGGAGGAAGATAGGGAGTACATTTTTGAACACTGAAGCTTTCTTT.

This clonotype was recorded a few times. The chain is built from TRBV6-1 and TRBJ1-3; TRBD1 aligns across 8 bases. The CDR3 extends over 15 amino acids. Germline V CDR1 and CDR2: MNHNS, SASEGT. With 6 bases clipped from V and 5 bases from J, the junction kept 9 bases outside the gene matches. CDR3 residues: CASRNIRGRRNTIYF. DNA for the CDR3: TGTGCCAGCAGAAATATCAGGGGGCGAAGAAACACCATATATTTT.

The J gene is TRBJ1-3, the V gene TRBV14; D is possibly TRBD1 (5 bases). Per the germline V gene, CDR1 is SGHDN and CDR2 is FVKESK. The CDR3 consists of 15 residues. The germline V and J ends were trimmed by 0 bases and 2 bases, with 8 bases remaining between them. CDR3 amino acids: CASSQDLGPGNTIYF. The CDR3 region has the DNA TGTGCCAGCAGCCAAGATTTGGGGCCTGGAAACACCATATATTTT.

This clonotype has a count of ten or more. The chain joins TRBV7-2 to TRBJ1-1; D perhaps matches TRBD1 (5 bases). Germline CDR1 SGHTA, CDR2 FQGNSA. CDR3 length: 15 residues. V lost 1 base and J 0 bases, leaving 9 bases between the germline ends. The CDR3 loop is CASSLGGGLNTEAFF. DNA for the CDR3: TGTGCCAGCAGCTTAGGGGGGGGTCTGAACACTGAAGCTTTCTTT.

This clonotype occurred a few times. This chain uses TRBV7-2 with TRBJ2-5, with 8 positions matching TRBD2. The V segment lost 5 bases and the J segment 5 bases; nucleotides outside the gene matches: 13. Germline loops: CDR1 SGHTA, CDR2 FQGNSA. The CDR3 length is 16 residues. The chain's CDR3 is CASSAVGSGDGETQYF. CDR3 in DNA: TGTGCCAGCAGCGCGGTGGGTAGCGGGGATGGCGAGACCCAGTACTTC.

The chain joins TRBV24-1 to TRBJ1-3; D unresolved. The CDR3 runs 13 residues. V was pared by 4 bases and J by 4 bases, with 7 bases between. The germline CDR1 and CDR2 sequences are KGHDR and SFDVKD. This chain's CDR3 is CATSDGEGNTIYF. The DNA for the CDR3 is TGTGCCACCAGTGACGGGGAGGGAAACACCATATATTTT.

The rearrangement uses TRBV6-1 and TRBJ1-2; tentatively, D is TRBD1 (5 bases). The V gene's germline CDR1 is MNHNS and CDR2 SASEGT. The V end was cut by 6 bases, the J end by 4 bases, with 12 bases between. This CDR3 contains 13 residues. The CDR3 here is CASRTGTSYGYTF. DNA for the CDR3: TGTGCCAGCAGAACCGGGACCTCCTATGGCTACACCTTC.